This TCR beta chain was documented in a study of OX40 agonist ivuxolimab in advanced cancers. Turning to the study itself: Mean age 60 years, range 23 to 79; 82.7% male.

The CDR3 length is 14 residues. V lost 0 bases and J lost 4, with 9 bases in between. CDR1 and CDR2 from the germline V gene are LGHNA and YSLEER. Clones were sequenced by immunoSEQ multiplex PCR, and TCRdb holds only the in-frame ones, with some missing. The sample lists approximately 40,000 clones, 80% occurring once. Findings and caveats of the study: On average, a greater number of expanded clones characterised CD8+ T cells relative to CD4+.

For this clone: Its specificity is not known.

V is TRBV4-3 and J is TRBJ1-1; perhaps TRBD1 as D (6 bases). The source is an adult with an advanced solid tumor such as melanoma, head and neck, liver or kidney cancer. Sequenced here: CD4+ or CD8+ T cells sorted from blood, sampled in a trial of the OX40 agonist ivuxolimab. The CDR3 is CASSQDRRGTEAFF. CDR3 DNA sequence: TGCGCCAGCAGCCAAGATCGCAGGGGCACTGAAGCTTTCTTT.